This T cell receptor (beta chain) was profiled in a study of blood T cell repertoires in COVID-19. Study-wide background: Samples came from the United States, Italy and Spain, spanning acute and convalescent COVID-19.

In its sample, this clone was seen many times. V shed 1 base and J shed 4 bases, with 22 bases lying between them. The CDR3 is made up of 18 amino acids. Germline CDR1 and CDR2: MNHNS and SASEGT. Authors' methods: Amplification of reference gene primers was used by the study to estimate nucleated cell counts. TCRdb's copy holds only in-frame clones and misses some; the assay was immunoSEQ multiplex PCR. That table is the source of V, J and clone size, and D and trimming were worked out from the DNA. The sample carries about 220,000 clones, more than 70% recorded once. This rearrangement joins TRBV6-1 to TRBJ1-2, with D tentatively TRBD1 (6 bases). The TCR originated in a human donor in a cohort sampled during active COVID-19. Sequencing was done on a sample of peripheral blood. CDR3 loop: CASSEVPGQQNWAYGYTF. CDR3 in DNA: TGTGCCAGCAGTGAAGTGCCAGGACAGCAAAATTGGGCCTATGGCTACACCTTC.